This T cell receptor (beta chain) was observed in a study of cytotoxic CD8 clonotypes in ibrutinib-treated CLL (TCRdb year 2021). Study-level background: The cohort was composed of ten to eleven relapsed/refractory and fewer than 16 treatment-naive patients; IGHV unmutated status was identified in some 17 patients. Partial responses were observed in roughly 24 patients and complete responses in 2; after a median follow-up of 68 months, remission was maintained in about 15 patients and progression was observed in approximately 12. Response samples were obtained after a median of 12 months of treatment, with a range of roughly 6 to 40 months. On average, each sample yielded approximately 250,000 productive templates and tens of thousands of productive rearrangements. Of the approximately 86 participants in the trial, approximately 25 had longitudinal samples available. Cryopreserved peripheral blood mononuclear cells were collected before treatment, at response, and at either disease progression or sustained remission. Every remission and progressive disease sample was obtained while ibrutinib was still being received by the patients. The investigation overall reported the following: At ibrutinib response clonality went up, during sustained remission it held steady, and at progression it dropped back toward baseline. Public clonotypes were rare and either shrank or stayed stable during treatment, and the rise in clonality at ibrutinib response reflected expansion of private clonotypes. Baseline clonality exceeded that of age-matched healthy donors and correlated strongly with circulating CD8+ T-cell counts. Lymph node repertoires were not examined, and the timing of sampling was not matched between patients in sustained remission and those whose disease progressed.

Remarks on this clone: There is no known antigen for this receptor. No quality values exist for individual bases; no much larger clone is one base distant.

The CDR3 goes from the cysteine to the phenylalanine over 11 residues. The DNA shown is the 33-base CDR3, in frame from base 1. CDR1 and CDR2 were assigned from the germline V gene as MDHEN and SYDVKM. The V end loses 5 bases and the J end loses 5 bases, and a stretch of 6 bases separates them. The goal of deep resolution MiSeq sequencing was a depth between 1 in 1 million and 1 in 200,000 T cells, and coverage averaged 10x per clonotype. The immunoSEQ hsTCRB Kit was used to generate the TCR beta libraries. The paper's processing steps were these. ImmunoSEQ Data Assistant and ImmunoSEQ Analyzer were used for data analysis, and V, D and J genes were assigned according to IMGT definitions. Clonality, which ranges from 0 to 1, was calculated by subtracting the normalized Shannon entropy of productive rearrangement frequencies from one. Only overrepresented clonotypes making up at least 0.05% of the repertoire of each patient were included in the public clonotype analysis. About a dozen repertoires from age-matched healthy donors, obtained from immuneACCESS, served as clonality controls. The clones in this table, taken by TCRdb from immuneACCESS, are in-frame only. Not every clone is retained; where verified, under half of the shortfall comes from an unresolved V gene, and the cause of the rest is unknown. V and J calls and clone size are given by that table; D and trimming were obtained from the DNA. The sample table holds 150,000 to 200,000 clones, of which roughly 77% were seen once. Approximately 2% of the sample rests with the top ten.

The meaning of the sample's time point label: roughly 12 months on ibrutinib. For TCR beta library preparation, roughly 2 micrograms of genomic DNA were extracted from the cryopreserved PBMCs. High-throughput TCR beta sequencing was performed on longitudinal blood samples from CLL patients receiving ibrutinib monotherapy. Patients were enrolled in a phase 2 open-label single-center ibrutinib monotherapy trial. The receptor was isolated from a human donor with chronic lymphocytic leukemia. Here the chain combines TRBV28 and TRBJ2-5; a confident D gene designation cannot be given. This sample comprised PBMCs, obtained after 12 months of ibrutinib treatment. DNA sequence: TGTGCCAGCAGTGCCAGGGAGACCCAGTACTTC. It is translated as CASSARETQYF.